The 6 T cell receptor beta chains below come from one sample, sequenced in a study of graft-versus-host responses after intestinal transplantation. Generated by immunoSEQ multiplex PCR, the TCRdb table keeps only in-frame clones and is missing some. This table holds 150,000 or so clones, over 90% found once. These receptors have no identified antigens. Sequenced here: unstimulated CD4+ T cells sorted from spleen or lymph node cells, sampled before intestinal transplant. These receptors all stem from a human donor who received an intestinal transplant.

This chain's CDR3 is CASSGGQGNGELFF. The CDR3 region has the DNA TGTGCCAGCAGCGGAGGACAGGGGAACGGGGAGCTGTTTTTT. The chain uses TRBV13 and TRBJ2-2, with 9 nucleotides matching TRBD1. This CDR3 spans 14 amino acids. V shed 5 bases and J 7 bases; nucleotides not matched to a gene: 5. Germline assignment: CDR1 PRHDT and CDR2 FYEKMQ (reference sequence).

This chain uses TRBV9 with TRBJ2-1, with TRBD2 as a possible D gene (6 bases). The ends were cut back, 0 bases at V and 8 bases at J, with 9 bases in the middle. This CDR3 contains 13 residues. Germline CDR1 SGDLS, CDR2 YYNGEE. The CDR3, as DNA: TGTGCCAGCAGCGTAGGGACTATTGATGAGCAGTTCTTC. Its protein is CASSVGTIDEQFF.

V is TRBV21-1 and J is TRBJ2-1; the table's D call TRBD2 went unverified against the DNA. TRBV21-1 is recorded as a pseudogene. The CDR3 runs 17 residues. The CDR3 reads CASSKADSLGGINEQFF. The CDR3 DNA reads TGTGCCAGCAGCAAAGCCGATTCGTTGGGGGGGATCAATGAGCAGTTCTTC.

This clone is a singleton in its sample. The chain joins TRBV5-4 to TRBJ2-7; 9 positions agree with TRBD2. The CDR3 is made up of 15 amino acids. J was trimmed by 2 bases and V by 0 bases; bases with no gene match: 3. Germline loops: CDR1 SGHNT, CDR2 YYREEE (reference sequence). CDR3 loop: CASSLVPSGAYEQYF. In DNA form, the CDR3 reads TGTGCCAGCAGCTTGGTACCTAGCGGGGCCTACGAGCAGTACTTC. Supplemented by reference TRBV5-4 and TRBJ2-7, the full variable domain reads ETGVTQSPTHLIKTRGQQVTLRCSSQSGHNTVSWYQQALGQGPQFIFQYYREEENGRGNFPPRFSGLQFPNYSSELNVNALELDDSALYLCASSLVPSGAYEQYFGPGTRLTVT.

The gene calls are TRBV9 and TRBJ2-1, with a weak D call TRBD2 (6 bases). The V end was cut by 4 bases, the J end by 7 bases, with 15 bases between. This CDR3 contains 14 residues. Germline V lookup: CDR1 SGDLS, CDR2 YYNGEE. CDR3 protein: CASSPGGALNEQFF. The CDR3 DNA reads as TGTGCCAGCAGCCCCGGGGGTGCCCTTAATGAGCAGTTCTTC. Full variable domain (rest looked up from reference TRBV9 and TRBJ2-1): DSGVTQTPKHLITATGQRVTLRCSPRSGDLSVYWYQQSLDQGLQFLIQYYNGEERAKGNILERFSAQQFPDLHSELNLSSLELGDSALYFCASSPGGALNEQFFGPGTRLTVL.

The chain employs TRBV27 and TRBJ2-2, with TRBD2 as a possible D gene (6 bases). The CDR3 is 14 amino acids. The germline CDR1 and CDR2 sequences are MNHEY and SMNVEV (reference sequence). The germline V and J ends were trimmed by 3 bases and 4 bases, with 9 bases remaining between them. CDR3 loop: CASSLQGGTGELFF. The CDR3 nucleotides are TGTGCCAGCAGTTTGCAGGGAGGCACCGGGGAGCTGTTTTTT.